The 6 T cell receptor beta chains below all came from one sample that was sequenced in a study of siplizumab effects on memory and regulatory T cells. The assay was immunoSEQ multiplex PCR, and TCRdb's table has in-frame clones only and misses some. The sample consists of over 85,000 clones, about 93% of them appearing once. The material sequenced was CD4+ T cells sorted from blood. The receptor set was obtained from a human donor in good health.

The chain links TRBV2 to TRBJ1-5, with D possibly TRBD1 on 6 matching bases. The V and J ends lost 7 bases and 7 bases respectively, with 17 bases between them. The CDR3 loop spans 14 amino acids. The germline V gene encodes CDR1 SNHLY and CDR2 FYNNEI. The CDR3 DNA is TGTGCCAGCACCCCGGACAGAGAGTCCCAGCCCCAGCATTTT. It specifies CASTPDRESQPQHF.

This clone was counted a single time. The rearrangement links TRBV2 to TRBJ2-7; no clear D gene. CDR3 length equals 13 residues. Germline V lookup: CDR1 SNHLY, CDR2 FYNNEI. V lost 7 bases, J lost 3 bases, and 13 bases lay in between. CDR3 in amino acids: CASTGTLSYEQYF. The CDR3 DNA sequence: TGTGCCAGCACGGGCACTTTAAGCTACGAGCAGTACTTC.

Here the CDR3 reads CASYEGRAGGDTQYF. CDR3 nucleotides: TGCGCCAGCTATGAGGGGAGGGCAGGTGGAGATACGCAGTATTTT. The chain couples TRBV5-1 to TRBJ2-3; 7 nucleotides match TRBD2. The germline V gene encodes CDR1 SGHRS and CDR2 YFSETQ. The V and J ends lost 7 bases and 5 bases, in that order; junction bases with no gene match: 13. This CDR3 comprises 15 residues.

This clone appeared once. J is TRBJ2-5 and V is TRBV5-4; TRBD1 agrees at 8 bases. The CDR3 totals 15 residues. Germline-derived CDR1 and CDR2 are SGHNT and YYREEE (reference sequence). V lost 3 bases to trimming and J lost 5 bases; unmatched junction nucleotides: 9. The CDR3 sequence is CASSSTRTGLETQYF. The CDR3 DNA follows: TGTGCCAGCAGCTCCACTAGGACAGGGTTGGAGACCCAGTACTTC.

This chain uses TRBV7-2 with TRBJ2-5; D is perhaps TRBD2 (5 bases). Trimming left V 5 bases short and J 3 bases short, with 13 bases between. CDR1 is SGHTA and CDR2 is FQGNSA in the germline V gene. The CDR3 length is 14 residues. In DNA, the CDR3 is TGTGCCAGCAGCGGAGGAGGCAGCAAAGAGACCCAGTACTTC. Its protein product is CASSGGGSKETQYF. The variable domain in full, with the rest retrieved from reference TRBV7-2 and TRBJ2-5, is GAGVSQSPSNKVTEKGKDVELRCDPISGHTALYWYRQSLGQGLEFLIYFQGNSAPDKSGLPSDRFSAERTGGSVSTLTIQRTQQEDSAVYLCASSGGGSKETQYFGPGTRLLVL.

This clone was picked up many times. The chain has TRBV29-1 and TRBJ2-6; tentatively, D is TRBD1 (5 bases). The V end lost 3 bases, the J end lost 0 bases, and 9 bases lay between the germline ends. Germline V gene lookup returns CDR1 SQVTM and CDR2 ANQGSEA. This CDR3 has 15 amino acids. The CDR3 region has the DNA TGCAGCGTTGATATAGGGGACTCTGGGGCCAACGTCCTGACTTTC. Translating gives CSVDIGDSGANVLTF. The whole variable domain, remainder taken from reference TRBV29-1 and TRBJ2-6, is SAVISQKPSRDICQRGTSLTIQCQVDSQVTMMFWYRQQPGQSLTLIATANQGSEATYESGFVIDKFPISRPNLTFSTLTVSNMSPEDSSIYLCSVDIGDSGANVLTFGAGSRLTVL.